Each of the 29 T cell receptor beta chains below was sequenced from the same sample in a study of blood T cell repertoires in COVID-19. Clones were sequenced by immunoSEQ multiplex PCR, and TCRdb holds only the in-frame ones, with some missing. The sample lists around 80,000 clones; about 85% were seen once. The sequenced sample consisted of peripheral blood. All receptors come from a human donor in a cohort sampled during active COVID-19.

This clone was counted a single time. The chain has TRBV12-5 and TRBJ2-3; 9 nucleotides align to TRBD2. Germline V gene lookup returns CDR1 LGHNT and CDR2 FRNRAP. The CDR3 contains 13 residues. V was pared by 5 bases and J by 5 bases, with 2 bases of the junction left unmatched. CDR3 amino acids: CASGLSGGDTQYF. As DNA, the CDR3 is TGTGCTAGTGGTCTTAGCGGGGGAGATACGCAGTATTTT. Complete variable domain (other parts from reference TRBV12-5 and TRBJ2-3): DARVTQTPRHKVTEMGQEVTMRCQPILGHNTVFWYRQTMMQGLELLAYFRNRAPLDDSGMPKDRFSAEMPDATLATLKIQPSEPRDSAVYFCASGLSGGDTQYFGPGTRLTVL.

The chain is built from TRBV3-1 (or the pseudogene TRBV3-2) and TRBJ1-1, with D possibly TRBD1 on 6 matching bases. The ends were cut back, 6 bases at V and 6 bases at J, with 8 bases in the middle. The CDR3 runs to 11 residues. The germline V gene has CDR1 LGHDT and CDR2 YNNKEL (reference sequence). The CDR3 DNA is TGTGCCAGCAGTGGGGGCTCTGAAGCTTTCTTT. Its protein product is CASSGGSEAFF.

This chain joins TRBV9 and TRBJ2-7, with 8 bases matching TRBD1. The CDR3 is 13 amino acids. The V and J ends lost 7 bases and 2 bases, in that order; junction bases with no gene match: 5. Per the germline V gene, CDR1 is SGDLS and CDR2 is YYNGEE. The CDR3 DNA reads as TGTGCCAGCTCTCGGACAGGGACCTACGAGCAGTACTTC. Its translation is CASSRTGTYEQYF.

The chain uses TRBV5-1 and TRBJ1-5; D is ambiguous. Germline CDR1 SGHRS, CDR2 YFSETQ. V was pared by 4 bases and J by 5 bases, with 10 bases between. This CDR3 has 13 amino acids. In DNA, the CDR3 is TGCGCCAGCAGCAGAGGTCTTGATCAGCCCCAGCATTTT. It codes for CASSRGLDQPQHF.

The rearrangement links TRBV7-9 to TRBJ2-5; D is perhaps TRBD1 (6 bases). Looked up from germline, CDR1 is SEHNR and CDR2 is FQNEAQ (reference sequence). V was trimmed by 3 bases and J by 2 bases, leaving 10 bases between them. CDR3 length: 14 residues. CDR3 in amino acids: CASSLEDSQETQYF. CDR3 nucleotides: TGTGCCAGCAGCTTGGAGGACAGTCAAGAGACCCAGTACTTC.

The V call is TRBV5-1, the J call TRBJ2-1, with 9 bases aligning to TRBD1. There are 15 residues in the CDR3. V was clipped by 4 bases and J by 7 bases; unmatched bases: 9. Germline assignment: CDR1 SGHRS and CDR2 YFSETQ. The CDR3 spells CASSPVGQGRNEQFF. As DNA, the CDR3 is TGCGCCAGCAGCCCGGTTGGACAGGGGAGGAATGAGCAGTTCTTC.

This clone was recorded once. The genes are TRBV19 and TRBJ1-1; the D is unclear. CDR3 length equals 14 residues. CDR1 is LNHDA and CDR2 is SQIVND in the germline V gene (reference sequence). V was pared by 0 bases and J by 2 bases, with 7 bases between. The CDR3 coding sequence is TGTGCCAGTAGTATAGACAGAAGAAACACTGAAGCTTTCTTT. As protein: CASSIDRRNTEAFF.

V and J are TRBV24-1 and TRBJ1-4; 8 bases fit TRBD1. Germline CDR1 and CDR2: KGHDR and SFDVKD. CDR3 size: 19 residues. Trimming at V came to 8 bases and at J to 2 bases, leaving 18 bases not matched to a gene. The CDR3 loop reads CATTPRGLSPPATNEKLFF. For the CDR3, the DNA is TGTGCCACCACACCCAGGGGGCTCTCCCCACCCGCCACTAATGAAAAACTGTTTTTT.

V gene TRBV4-1 combines with J gene TRBJ1-2; TRBD1 aligns across 7 bases. This CDR3 has 15 residues. The germline V gene has CDR1 MGHRA and CDR2 YSYEKL. Losses at the gene ends were 0 bases for V and 4 bases for J; bases not matched to a gene: 5. CDR3 in amino acids: CASSQDPGTAYGYTF. As DNA, the CDR3 is TGCGCCAGCAGCCAAGATCCCGGGACAGCCTATGGCTACACCTTC.

This clone has just one count. V and J are TRBV18 and TRBJ1-5; D is uncertain. The CDR3 runs 15 residues. Germline V gene data show CDR1 as KGHSH and CDR2 as LQKENI. V was cut by 3 bases and J by 6 bases, with 15 bases left in between. The CDR3 nucleotides read TGTGCCAGCTCACCGGGCCTCGGGAGGCTTCAGCCCCAGCATTTT. It yields the protein CASSPGLGRLQPQHF.

This rearrangement joins TRBV30 to TRBJ2-7; TRBD2 might be the D (6 bases). The CDR3 is 13 amino acids. In germline, CDR1 is GTSNPN, CDR2 SVGIG (reference sequence). Trimming left V 2 bases short and J 3 bases short, with 11 bases between. CDR3 amino acids: CAWSMGLGYEQYF. Written as DNA, the CDR3 is TGTGCCTGGAGTATGGGACTGGGCTACGAGCAGTACTTC. Variable domain in full (rest from reference TRBV30 and TRBJ2-7): SQTIHQWPATLVQPVGSPLSLECTVEGTSNPNLYWYRQAAGRGLQLLFYSVGIGQISSEVPQNLSASRPQDRQFILSSKKLLLSDSGFYLCAWSMGLGYEQYFGPGTRLTVT.

The V call is TRBV7-8, the J call TRBJ2-5, with 15 nucleotides matching TRBD2. This CDR3 spans 16 amino acids. CDR1 and CDR2 (germline): SGHVS, FQNEAQ. V lost 5 bases to trimming and J lost 5 bases; unmatched junction nucleotides: 6. CDR3 DNA: TGTGCCAGCAGCCCAGGGACTAGCGGGAGGCGCGAGACCCAGTACTTC. This sequence encodes CASSPGTSGRRETQYF.

The rearrangement joins TRBV6-5 to TRBJ2-1, with D unclear. The CDR3 has 15 residues. V was trimmed by 2 bases and J by 8 bases, leaving 16 bases between them. Germline CDR1 reads MNHEY; CDR2 reads SVGAGI. Here the CDR3 DNA reads TGTGCCAGCAGTTACGCACCCCTACCTTATTATGAGCAGTTCTTC. Residues: CASSYAPLPYYEQFF.

The V gene is TRBV28, the J gene TRBJ1-1, with D possibly matching TRBD1 (6 bases). This CDR3 comprises 13 residues. Germline loops: CDR1 MDHEN, CDR2 SYDVKM. V gave up 6 bases and J gave up 2 bases, with 10 bases separating them. The CDR3 bases are TGTGCCAGCAGCAGGGGTTCTAACACTGAAGCTTTCTTT. Translating gives CASSRGSNTEAFF. The entire variable domain, with the rest obtained from reference TRBV28 and TRBJ1-1, is as follows: DVKVTQSSRYLVKRTGEKVFLECVQDMDHENMFWYRQDPGLGLRLIYFSYDVKMKEKGDIPEGYSVSREKKERFSLILESASTNQTSMYLCASSRGSNTEAFFGQGTRLTVV.

The genes are TRBV11-2 and TRBJ1-2, with D hard to call. Trimming took 0 bases from V and 8 from J, leaving 16 bases between them. This CDR3 spans 15 amino acids. The germline gives CDR1 SGHAT, CDR2 FQNNGV. CDR3 sequence: CASSLDWSRSGGYTF. The CDR3 DNA reads as TGTGCCAGCAGCTTAGATTGGTCCAGAAGCGGGGGCTACACCTTC.

This sequence joins TRBV9 and TRBJ2-3, with D tentatively TRBD2 (6 bases). Trimming took off 4 bases at V and 6 bases at J, with 15 bases between the two ends. Germline V gives CDR1 SGDLS, CDR2 YYNGEE. The CDR3 spans 14 residues. The DNA for the CDR3 is TGTGCCAGCAGCCCAATTCTGGCGGGGGATACGCAGTATTTT. As protein: CASSPILAGDTQYF. Drawing the rest from reference TRBV9 and TRBJ2-3, the complete variable domain is DSGVTQTPKHLITATGQRVTLRCSPRSGDLSVYWYQQSLDQGLQFLIQYYNGEERAKGNILERFSAQQFPDLHSELNLSSLELGDSALYFCASSPILAGDTQYFGPGTRLTVL.

This chain links TRBV12-3 or TRBV12-4 with TRBJ1-1; no definite D call. CDR3 length: 13 amino acids. V lost 2 bases, J lost 10 bases, and 14 bases lay in between. CDR3 amino acids: CASSLSVQGGAFF. DNA for the CDR3: TGTGCCAGCAGTTTATCGGTCCAAGGAGGAGCTTTCTTT.

The CDR3 here is CASSLGLDILSTDTQYF. The CDR3 region has the DNA TGCGCCAGCAGCTTGGGATTGGACATCCTTAGCACAGATACGCAGTATTTT. The chain recombines TRBV5-1 with TRBJ2-3, with D perhaps matching TRBD1 (5 bases). CDR3 length: 17 amino acids. V shed 0 bases and J shed 0 bases, with 14 bases lying between them. CDR1 SGHRS and CDR2 YFSETQ come from the germline V gene.

This clone is classed as medium-sized. This chain's CDR3 is CASKPAGDYEQYF. The CDR3, as DNA: TGTGCCAGCAAGCCGGCCGGGGACTACGAGCAGTACTTC. V and J are TRBV5-6 and TRBJ2-7, with a tentative D call TRBD2 (5 bases). The CDR3 spans 13 residues. Germline V lookup: CDR1 SGHDT, CDR2 YYEEEE. The V end lost 6 bases, the J end lost 3 bases, and 13 bases lay between the germline ends.

The CDR3 loop is CASSDASREYF. CDR3 bases: TGTGCCAGCAGTGACGCCAGCAGGGAGTACTTC. The chain employs TRBV2 and TRBJ2-7; a possible D gene is TRBD1 (5 bases). The CDR3 extends over 11 amino acids. Trimming left V 3 bases short and J 11 bases short, with 11 bases between. Germline CDR1 and CDR2: SNHLY and FYNNEI.

The chain recombines TRBV11-1 with TRBJ1-1; D may be TRBD1 (5 bases). This CDR3 is 18 amino acids long. Trimming pared 0 bases from V and 0 bases from J, leaving 17 bases between. CDR1 is SGHAT and CDR2 is FQDESV in the germline V gene (reference sequence). The CDR3 DNA reads TGTGCCAGCAGCTTAGCGAACGGAGGGGTCAACATGAACACTGAAGCTTTCTTT. Protein product: CASSLANGGVNMNTEAFF.

The CDR3 coding sequence is TGTGCCAGCAGTTCCACGAGAGGGACCAACGTCCTGACTTTC. It yields the protein CASSSTRGTNVLTF. The chain joins TRBV6-4 to TRBJ2-6, with D possibly TRBD2 on 5 matching bases. The germline CDR1 and CDR2 sequences are MRHNA and SNTAGT. The CDR3 has 14 amino acids. V was cut by 5 bases and J by 8 bases, with 13 bases left in between.

The chain employs TRBV28 and TRBJ2-2; 9 positions match TRBD1. This CDR3 has 16 residues. The trim removed 6 bases at V and 1 base at J, leaving 6 bases unmatched. Germline-derived CDR1 and CDR2 are MDHEN and SYDVKM. The DNA for the CDR3 is TGTGCCAGCAGGAGGACAGGGGAAGAGAACACCGGGGAGCTGTTTTTT. It codes for CASRRTGEENTGELFF.

In this sample, this clone turned up once. V and J are TRBV7-3 and TRBJ2-2, with a possible D match to TRBD2 (5 bases). Between the trimmed V and J ends, which lost 6 bases and 7 bases, there was a span of 15 bases. This CDR3 is built from 14 residues. Germline assignment: CDR1 SGHTA and CDR2 FQGTGA. The CDR3 spells CASRLSAGGGELFF. The CDR3 DNA is TGTGCCAGCAGACTGTCGGCGGGCGGCGGGGAGCTGTTTTTT.

This clone is termed medium-sized. The J gene is TRBJ1-2, the V gene TRBV23-1; 7 bases match TRBD1. Being an ORF, TRBV23-1 has a function that is uncertain. The V and J ends lost 8 bases and 1 base, in that order; junction bases with no gene match: 4. The CDR3 extends over 13 amino acids. The CDR3 reads CASLQGYNYGYTF. The CDR3 coding sequence is TGCGCCAGCCTACAGGGGTATAACTATGGCTACACCTTC.

The chain recombines TRBV28 with TRBJ1-4; 10 bases fit TRBD1. The germline V gene encodes CDR1 MDHEN and CDR2 SYDVKM. Trimming removed 8 bases from V and 8 bases from J; junction bases left unmatched: 11. The CDR3 length is 15 residues. CDR3 nucleotides: TGTGCCAGCTCCGGACGGGGGACAGGGGCCGAAAAACTGTTTTTT. Its protein is CASSGRGTGAEKLFF.

This chain uses TRBV10-3 with TRBJ2-3, with D possibly TRBD2 on 6 matching bases. The CDR3 runs to 17 residues. Trimming left V 2 bases short and J 4 bases short, with 19 bases between. Germline values: CDR1 ENHRY, CDR2 SYGVKD. CDR3 amino acids: CAISEKRGLELADTQYF. The DNA for the CDR3 is TGTGCCATCAGTGAGAAACGGGGACTCGAGCTGGCAGATACGCAGTATTTT.

This chain links TRBV9 with TRBJ1-3; D might be TRBD1 (5 bases). With 2 bases removed from V and 4 bases from J, the gap between germline ends came to 7 bases. Germline CDR1 is SGDLS and CDR2 is YYNGEE. The CDR3 length is 13 residues. The CDR3 DNA follows: TGTGCCAGCAGCGTGCGGGGGGGAAACACCATATATTTT. Translated, it gives CASSVRGGNTIYF.

The J gene is TRBJ2-5, the V gene TRBV11-2, with 7 nucleotides matching TRBD2. CDR3 length equals 16 residues. Germline CDR1 SGHAT, CDR2 FQNNGV. V gave up 5 bases and J gave up 3 bases; unmatched junction bases: 12. The CDR3 here is CASSPSLASGEETQYF. The CDR3 nucleotides read TGTGCCAGCAGCCCTAGCCTCGCTAGCGGTGAAGAGACCCAGTACTTC.